The clone carrying this T cell receptor beta chain was picked up a small number of times. The target antigen is unknown. Trimming left V 0 bases short and J 6 bases short, with 7 bases between. The CDR3 spans 12 residues. Per the germline V gene, CDR1 is SGHKS and CDR2 is YYEKEE (reference sequence). The PCR made use of 60 Vbeta and 13 Jbeta primers. The repertoire was sequenced with immunoSEQ multiplex PCR; TCRdb's copy has only in-frame clones and lacks some. The sample records 55,000 to 70,000 clones, approximately 78% being singletons. This entry is derived from a study of cytomegalovirus exposure and HLA in healthy donors. General study results and limits: V segments that were indistinguishable, TRBV6-2 and TRBV6-3 among them, were omitted from analysis. One later analysis reportedly identified an Asian-associated ancestry cluster that showed fewer N-insertions than the approximately 700-donor mean.

The chain employs TRBV5-5 and TRBJ2-7; D may be TRBD1 (6 bases). This TCR was recovered from a man aged 18 to 35 in good health and CMV-seropositive. What was sequenced was PBMCs. The CDR3 sequence: CASSLVGGEQYF. The CDR3 DNA reads as TGTGCCAGCAGCTTGGTAGGGGGCGAGCAGTACTTC.